The entry below describes one TCR beta chain. Treatment described: randomized to nivolumab then ipilimumab (arm A) or the reverse (arm B). No patient had prior DNA-damaging chemotherapy. This sample was taken from a study of sequential checkpoint blockade in melanoma. TCRdb's copy holds only in-frame clones and misses some; the assay was immunoSEQ multiplex PCR. This table has about 17,000 clones, 72% appearing once. This TCR was sampled from a human donor with melanoma. The material sequenced was CD8+ T cells sorted from blood (inferred from file names), taken from a patient given nivolumab and ipilimumab in sequence.

The CDR3 DNA reads TGTGCCAGCAGCCCCTGGGTGACACAGGGGGCAACTGAAGCTTTCTTT. Translated, it gives CASSPWVTQGATEAFF. The chain has TRBV7-8 and TRBJ1-1, with TRBD1 matching over 9 bases. With V trimmed by 5 bases and J by 5 bases, 12 bases remained unmatched. This CDR3 region has 16 residues. Looked up from germline, CDR1 is SGHVS and CDR2 is FQNEAQ.